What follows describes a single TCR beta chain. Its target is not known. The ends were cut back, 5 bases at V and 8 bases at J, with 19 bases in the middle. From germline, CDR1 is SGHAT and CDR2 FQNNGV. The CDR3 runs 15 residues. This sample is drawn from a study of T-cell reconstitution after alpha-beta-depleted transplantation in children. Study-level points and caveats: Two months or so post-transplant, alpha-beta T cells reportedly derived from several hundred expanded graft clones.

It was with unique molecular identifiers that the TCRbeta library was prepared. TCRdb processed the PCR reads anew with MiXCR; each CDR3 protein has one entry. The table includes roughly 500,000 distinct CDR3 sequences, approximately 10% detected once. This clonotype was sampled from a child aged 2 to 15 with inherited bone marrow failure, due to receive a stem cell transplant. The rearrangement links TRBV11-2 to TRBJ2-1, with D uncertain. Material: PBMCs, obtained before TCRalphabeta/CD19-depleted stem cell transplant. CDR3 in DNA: TGTGCCAGCAGCCTCGAGGCGTCCACCCAAGATGAGCAGTTCTTC. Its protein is CASSLEASTQDEQFF. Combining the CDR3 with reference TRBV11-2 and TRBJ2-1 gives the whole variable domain EAGVAQSPRYKIIEKRQSVAFWCNPISGHATLYWYQQILGQGPKLLIQFQNNGVVDDSQLPKDRFSAERLKGVDSTLKIQPAKLEDSAVYLCASSLEASTQDEQFFGPGTRLTVL.